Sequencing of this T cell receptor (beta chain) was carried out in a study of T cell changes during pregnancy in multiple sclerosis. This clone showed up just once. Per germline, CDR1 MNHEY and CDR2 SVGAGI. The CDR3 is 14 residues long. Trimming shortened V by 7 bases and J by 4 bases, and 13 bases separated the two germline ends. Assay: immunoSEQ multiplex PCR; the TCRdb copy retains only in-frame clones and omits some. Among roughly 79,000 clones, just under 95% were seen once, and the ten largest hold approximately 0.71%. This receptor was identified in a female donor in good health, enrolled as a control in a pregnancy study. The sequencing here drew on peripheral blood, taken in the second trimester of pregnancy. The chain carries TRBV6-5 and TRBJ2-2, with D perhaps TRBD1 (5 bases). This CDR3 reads CASNKGVSTGELFF. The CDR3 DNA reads TGTGCCAGCAATAAAGGGGTTAGCACCGGGGAGCTGTTTTTT.